This T cell receptor beta chain was sequenced for a study of blood T cell repertoires in COVID-19. Sequenced by immunoSEQ multiplex PCR; TCRdb stores in-frame clones only, minus some. The table includes more than 90,000 clones, around 80% detected once. The CDR3 extends over 14 amino acids. The sequence derives from a man aged 45-65 years with acute or convalescent COVID-19. The material sequenced was peripheral blood. The chain employs TRBV21-1 and TRBJ1-4. TRBV21-1 has pseudogene status. CDR3 sequence: CASPRPGTNEKLFF. DNA of the CDR3: TGTGCCAGCCCGCGACCGGGGACTAATGAAAAACTGTTTTTT.